A selection of T cell receptor beta chains follows, all from one sample in a study of shared clonotypes between healthy human individuals. Produced via immunoSEQ multiplex PCR; TCRdb's table is partial and in-frame only. Of about 520,000 clones listed, 60% to 80% are singletons. Sequencing was performed on PBMCs. The receptors shown here come from a woman in her thirties or forties in good health. Some clones in this sample may be carry-over from other donors' samples. CDR3s include the opening cysteine and the closing phenylalanine or tryptophan. A D gene is named only where the DNA matches it firmly. Clone size appears in some rows only: once, few, many, or a class for an expanded clone.

clone size	D gene	V gene	J gene	CDR3 protein	CDR3 DNA
many	-	TRBV7-9	TRBJ1-1	CASSLALGNTEAFF	TGTGCCAGCAGCTTAGCCCTCGGAAACACTGAAGCTTTCTTT
-	-	TRBV7-8	TRBJ2-4	CASSLGAGTRSNIQYF	TGTGCCAGCAGCTTAGGGGCGGGCACTAGAAGTAACATTCAGTACTTC
-	-	TRBV6-5	TRBJ1-2	CASTARDGPNYGYTF	TGTGCCAGCACCGCCCGGGACGGTCCTAACTATGGCTACACCTTC
-	-	TRBV25-1	TRBJ2-5	CASRRGEETQYF	TGTGCCAGCCGTCGGGGAGAAGAGACCCAGTACTTC
-	TRBD2	TRBV19	TRBJ2-1	CASSIQLAGGYNEQFF	TGTGCCAGTAGTATACAACTAGCGGGAGGGTATAATGAGCAGTTCTTC
-	-	TRBV20-1	TRBJ2-5	CSVRAETQYF	TGCAGTGTCCGAGCAGAGACCCAGTACTTC
-	-	TRBV18	TRBJ2-3	CASSPTDTQYF	TGTGCCAGCTCACCCACAGATACGCAGTATTTT
-	-	TRBV28	TRBJ2-5	CASSYLSRPWIETQYF	TGTGCCAGCAGTTACCTAAGTCGTCCGTGGATAGAGACCCAGTACTTC
-	TRBD1	TRBV2	TRBJ2-3	CASNAGGGDTQYF	TGTGCCAGCAACGCAGGGGGCGGGGATACGCAGTATTTT
-	-	TRBV7-3	TRBJ2-1	CASSETRYGEQFF	TGTGCCAGCAGCGAGACTAGATACGGTGAGCAGTTCTTC
once	TRBD2	TRBV7-3	TRBJ2-5	CASSPSPGLAGVVGETQYF	TGTGCCAGCAGCCCCTCGCCGGGACTAGCGGGAGTTGTTGGAGAGACCCAGTACTTC
-	-	TRBV7-9	TRBJ2-7	CASSQSGEQYF	TGTGCCAGCAGCCAATCGGGCGAGCAGTACTTC
-	-	TRBV4-2	TRBJ1-6	CASSQKTGDNSPLHF	TGTGCCAGCAGCCAGAAGACGGGGGATAATTCACCCCTCCACTTT
-	TRBD1	TRBV6-1	TRBJ1-1	CASRGDRGQRTEAFF	TGTGCCAGCAGGGGGGACAGGGGGCAAAGAACTGAAGCTTTCTTT
-	TRBD2	TRBV4-3	TRBJ2-3	CASSRAGADTQYF	TGCGCCAGCAGCCGAGCGGGAGCGGATACGCAGTATTTT
-	-	TRBV2	TRBJ2-2	CASSPTVNTGELFF	TGTGCCAGCAGCCCGACAGTCAACACCGGGGAGCTGTTTTTT
-	TRBD2	TRBV6-6	TRBJ2-1	CASTPFSGSHNEQFF	TGTGCCAGCACCCCCTTTAGCGGGAGCCACAATGAGCAGTTCTTC
few	-	TRBV11-2	TRBJ1-1	CASSLLRGPLLTVNTEAFF	TGTGCCAGCAGCTTACTTCGGGGGCCCCTATTGACAGTAAACACTGAAGCTTTCTTT
-	TRBD1	TRBV10-3	TRBJ2-7	CAISSGQGFNEQYF	TGTGCCATCAGTTCGGGACAGGGGTTCAACGAGCAGTACTTC
-	-	TRBV7-9	TRBJ1-5	CASSLEGQPQHF	TGTGCCAGCAGCTTAGAGGGACAACCCCAGCATTTT
once	-	TRBV5-6	TRBJ2-2	CASSFMRGRTGELFF	TGTGCCAGCAGCTTTATGAGGGGGAGAACCGGGGAGCTGTTTTTT
-	-	TRBV7-2	TRBJ1-1	CASSFRGAGDNPFF	TGTGCCAGCAGCTTCCGCGGGGCAGGAGACAACCCTTTCTTT
-	-	TRBV4-3	TRBJ1-1	CASSQDSQGHTEAFF	TGCGCCAGCAGCCAAGATTCACAGGGACACACTGAAGCTTTCTTT
-	-	TRBV7-3	TRBJ2-5	CASSLLGGAGETQYF	TGTGCCAGCAGCTTACTGGGTGGGGCAGGGGAGACCCAGTACTTC
-	-	TRBV4-1	TRBJ2-1	CASSQPHTNEQFF	TGCGCCAGCAGCCAGCCACATACAAATGAGCAGTTCTTC
-	-	TRBV7-2	TRBJ1-2	CASSNDWIGGYTF	TGTGCCAGCAGCAATGACTGGATTGGGGGCTACACCTTC
-	-	TRBV6-5	TRBJ2-1	CASSYFDEQFF	TGTGCCAGCAGTTACTTCGATGAGCAGTTCTTC
-	TRBD1	TRBV28	TRBJ1-2	CASRTTGDNYGYTF	TGTGCCAGCAGGACGACAGGGGATAACTATGGCTACACCTTC
-	TRBD1	TRBV27	TRBJ1-2	CASRGPGQGAYGYTF	TGTGCCAGCAGGGGTCCTGGACAGGGGGCGTATGGCTACACCTTC
-	-	TRBV6-6	TRBJ2-1	CASSYGWGKGNEQFF	TGTGCCAGCAGTTACGGCTGGGGCAAAGGCAATGAGCAGTTCTTC
-	-	TRBV5-4	TRBJ2-7	CASSLGGEQYF	TGTGCCAGCAGCTTGGGGGGGGAGCAGTACTTC
-	-	TRBV28	TRBJ2-3	CASSSGVIGRATDTQYF	TGTGCCAGCAGTTCCGGGGTGATTGGTAGAGCAACAGATACGCAGTATTTT
-	TRBD1	TRBV7-9	TRBJ2-7	CASSTTGTGSQYF	TGTGCCAGCAGCACAACCGGGACAGGGTCTCAGTACTTC
-	TRBD1	TRBV11-3	TRBJ1-1	CASSTGGFTEAFF	TGTGCCAGCAGCACAGGGGGCTTCACTGAAGCTTTCTTT
-	-	TRBV7-2	TRBJ2-5	CASSLGAGPYQETQYF	TGTGCCAGCAGCTTAGGCGCAGGCCCGTACCAAGAGACCCAGTACTTC
-	TRBD2	TRBV6-1	TRBJ2-2	CASSADKTSGYSGELFF	TGTGCCAGCAGTGCCGATAAGACTAGCGGGTACTCCGGGGAGCTGTTTTTT
-	TRBD2	TRBV25-1	TRBJ2-1	CARPTAGGDSEQFF	TGTGCCAGGCCCACAGCGGGAGGGGACAGTGAGCAGTTCTTC
-	TRBD2	TRBV10-3	TRBJ2-7	CAINPSGDLYEQYF	TGTGCCATCAATCCTAGCGGGGACCTCTACGAGCAGTACTTC
-	-	TRBV10-3	TRBJ2-7	CAISETADRDEQYF	TGTGCCATCAGTGAGACCGCCGATAGAGACGAGCAGTACTTC
-	TRBD2	TRBV7-2	TRBJ2-5	CASSLALAGGETQYF	TGTGCCAGCAGCTTAGCCCTAGCGGGAGGAGAGACCCAGTACTTC
few	-	TRBV4-3	TRBJ1-2	CASSQDWTDYFNYGYTF	TGCGCCAGCAGCCAAGATTGGACCGACTACTTTAACTATGGCTACACCTTC
-	-	TRBV9	TRBJ1-2	CASSVDRGAGGYTF	TGTGCCAGCAGCGTAGATCGGGGAGCGGGTGGCTACACCTTC
-	-	TRBV11-2	TRBJ1-3	CASRRLSAADSGNTIYF	TGTGCCAGCAGGAGGTTGTCGGCAGCGGACTCTGGAAACACCATATATTTT
once	-	TRBV7-8	TRBJ2-7	CASSLVDTSSYEQYF	TGTGCCAGCAGCTTAGTGGACACGAGCTCCTACGAGCAGTACTTC
few	-	TRBV7-9	TRBJ1-4	CASSLVREKLFF	TGTGCCAGCAGCTTAGTCCGGGAAAAACTGTTTTTT